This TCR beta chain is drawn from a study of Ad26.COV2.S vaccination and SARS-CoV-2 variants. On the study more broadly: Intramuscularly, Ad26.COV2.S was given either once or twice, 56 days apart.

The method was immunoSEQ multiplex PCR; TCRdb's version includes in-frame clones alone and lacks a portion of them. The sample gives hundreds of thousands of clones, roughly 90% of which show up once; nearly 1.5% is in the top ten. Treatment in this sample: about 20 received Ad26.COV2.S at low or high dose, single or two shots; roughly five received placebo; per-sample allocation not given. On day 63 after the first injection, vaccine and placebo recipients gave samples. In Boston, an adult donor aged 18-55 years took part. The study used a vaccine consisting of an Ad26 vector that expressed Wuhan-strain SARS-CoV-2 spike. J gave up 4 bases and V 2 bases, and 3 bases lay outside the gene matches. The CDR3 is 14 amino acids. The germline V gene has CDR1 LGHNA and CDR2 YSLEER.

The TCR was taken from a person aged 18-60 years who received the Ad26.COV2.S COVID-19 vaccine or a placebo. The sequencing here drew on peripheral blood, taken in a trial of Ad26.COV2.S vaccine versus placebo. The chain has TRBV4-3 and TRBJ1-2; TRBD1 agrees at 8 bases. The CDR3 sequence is CASSQSDRVYGYTF. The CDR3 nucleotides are TGCGCCAGCAGCCAATCGGACAGGGTCTATGGCTACACCTTC.